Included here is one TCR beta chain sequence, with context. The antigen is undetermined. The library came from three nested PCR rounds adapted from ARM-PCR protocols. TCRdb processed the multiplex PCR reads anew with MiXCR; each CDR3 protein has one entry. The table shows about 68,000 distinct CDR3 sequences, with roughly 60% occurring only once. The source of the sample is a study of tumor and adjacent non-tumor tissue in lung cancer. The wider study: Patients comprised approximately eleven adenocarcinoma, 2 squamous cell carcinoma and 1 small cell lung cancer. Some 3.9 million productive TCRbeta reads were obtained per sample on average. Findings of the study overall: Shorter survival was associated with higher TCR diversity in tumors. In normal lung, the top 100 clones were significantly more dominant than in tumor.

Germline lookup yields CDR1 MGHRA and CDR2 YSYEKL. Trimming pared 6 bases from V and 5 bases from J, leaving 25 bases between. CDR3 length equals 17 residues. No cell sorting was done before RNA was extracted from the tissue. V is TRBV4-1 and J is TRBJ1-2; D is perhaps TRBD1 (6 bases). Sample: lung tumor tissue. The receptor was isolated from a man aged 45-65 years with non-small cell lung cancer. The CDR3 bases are TGCGCCAGCAGTCCGGAGACTGGGGGCCTGCTCTGGTATGGCTACACCTTC. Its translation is CASSPETGGLLWYGYTF.